This entry features one T cell receptor (beta chain) sequence. No cognate antigen has been identified for it. No clone much larger than this one lies a single base away; base qualities are absent. The sample belongs to a study of immune evolution from preneoplasia to lung adenocarcinoma listed by TCRdb under 2021. Broadly, across the study: HLA loss of heterozygosity was found in over 6% of AIS, 15% of MIA and roughly 30% of ADC lesions, and in no AAH lesions. The study used immune gene expression, TCR sequencing and multiplex immunofluorescence to profile the immune contexture of lung adenocarcinoma precursors and invasive adenocarcinoma. Resected precursor lesions (AAH, AIS, MIA) and invasive adenocarcinomas were compared with paired morphologically normal lung tissue. The sample size depended on which specimens were available, not on a prior power calculation. The immune data were combined with whole exome sequencing and methylation data from the same cohort of nodules. The overall cohort comprised under 70 patients with pulmonary nodules who underwent surgical resection. A total of over 50 patients contributed TCR sequencing data. The study reported that under 110 samples were used for TCR sequencing. Class I HLA alleles were inferred from exome data with POLYSOLVER, and allele-specific HLA loss was detected with LOHHLA.

The patients had resection in Japan or China between 2014 and 2017. Two lung cancer pathologists independently confirmed the histologic diagnosis of each case on H&E slides. Premalignant or tumor cells were enriched for nucleic acid extraction by macro-dissection performed after pathologic assessment. FFPE tissue was used for DNA isolation with the AllPrep DNA/RNA FFPE Kit. On the study overall, not on this receptor specifically: Findings were based on association rather than direct causation; larger cohorts with long-term follow-up and longitudinal biopsies were deemed needed. The highest top T cell clone frequencies were observed in normal lung, and a progressive decrease in top T cell clone frequencies appeared to occur from AAH through AIS, MIA and invasive adenocarcinoma. Because every patient came from Japan and China, how well the results apply to Western populations was uncertain. KRAS-mutant nodules showed the highest T cell clonality compared with EGFR-mutant or double wild-type lesions. Clonality was highest in normal lung, while later-stage lesions appeared to have lower clonality but higher T cell density and diversity.

The germline V gene (reference sequence) provides CDR1 MNHNY and CDR2 SVGAGI. V loses 5 bases, J loses 0 bases, and the germline ends lie 10 bases apart. From cysteine to phenylalanine, the CDR3 is 15 amino acids long. Just CDR3 DNA is preserved here, 45 bases in frame from base 1. Using the immunoSEQ hsTCRbeta Kit, TCR beta CDR3 regions were sequenced from DNA. The paper's data handling went like this. The ImmunoSEQ Analyzer was used to analyse the TCR sequencing data. T cell clonality was calculated on productive rearrangements as 1 minus Pielou's evenness. T cell diversity was measured with the inverse Simpson index on productive templates. T cell density was TCR beta template counts normalized to usable DNA, estimated by amplifying and sequencing housekeeping genes. TCR metrics were compared across histologic stages using two-sided Kruskal-Wallis tests. As stored in TCRdb, this immuneACCESS dataset retains in-frame rearrangements with V and J assigned. A fraction of the clones does not appear; measured against another copy, unresolved V genes explain less than half of the discrepancy, and the remainder lacks a known reason. V, J and clone size are those of that table, while D and trimming were read from the DNA. The sample table contains thousands of clones; only one count was recorded for roughly 78% of them. The ten largest clones represent 9.5% to 14% of the sample.

Source material: FFPE minimally invasive lung adenocarcinoma tissue. Sample cell subset or site, as interpreted from the label and publication: micro-invasive lung adenocarcinoma (MIA). This receptor was obtained from a person aged 60-79 years with lung adenocarcinoma. The receptor chain draws on TRBV6-6 and TRBJ1-4; tentative D gene TRBD1, with 6 bases matching. CDR3 reads: CASSRGATTNEKLFF. The nucleotide sequence reads TGTGCCAGCAGTAGGGGGGCGACAACTAATGAAAAACTGTTTTTT.